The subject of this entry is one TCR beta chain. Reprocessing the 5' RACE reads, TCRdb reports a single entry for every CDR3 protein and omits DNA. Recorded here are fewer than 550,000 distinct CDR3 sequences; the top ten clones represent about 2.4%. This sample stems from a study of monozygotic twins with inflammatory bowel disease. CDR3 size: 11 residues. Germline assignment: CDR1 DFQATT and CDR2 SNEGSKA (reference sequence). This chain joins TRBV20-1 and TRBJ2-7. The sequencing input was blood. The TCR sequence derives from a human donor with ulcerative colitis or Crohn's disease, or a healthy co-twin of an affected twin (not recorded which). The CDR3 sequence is CSAQTLREQYF.